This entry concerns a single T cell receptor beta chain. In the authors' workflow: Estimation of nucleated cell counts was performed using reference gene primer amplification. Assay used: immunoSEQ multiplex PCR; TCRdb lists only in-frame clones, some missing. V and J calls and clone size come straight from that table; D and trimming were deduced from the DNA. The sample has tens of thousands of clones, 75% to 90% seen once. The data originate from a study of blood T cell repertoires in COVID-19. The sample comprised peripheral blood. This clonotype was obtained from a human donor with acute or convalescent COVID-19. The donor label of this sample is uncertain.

The CDR3, as DNA: TGTGCCAGCAGCTTATTTGGGCTCGGAACCTACGAGCAGTACTTC. Amino acids: CASSLFGLGTYEQYF. The chain joins TRBV11-3 to TRBJ2-7; D remains ambiguous. The V gene lost 2 bases and the J gene lost 2 bases, with 13 bases spanning the gap. Germline loops: CDR1 SGHNT, CDR2 YENEEA. The CDR3 consists of 15 residues.